The subject of this entry is one TCR beta chain. Its target is not known. The ends were cut back, 6 bases at V and 7 bases at J, with 19 bases in the middle. The CDR3 is 15 amino acids. CDR1 and CDR2 (germline): MNHEY, SVGAGI. The data were obtained in a study of T cell repertoires in cytomegalovirus infection. MiXCR, run by TCRdb on the reads, gives a single entry per CDR3 protein. Of 800,000 to 950,000 distinct CDR3 sequences listed, 30% to 35% are singletons. The sample was cultured CD8+ T cells from PBMCs, taken from culture after CMV antigen stimulation. This chain connects TRBV6-5 to TRBJ2-1; the D gene is possibly TRBD1 (6 bases). This sequence originates from a human donor in good health (CMV status not recorded). Some clones in this sample may be carry-over from other donors' samples. The CDR3 protein is CASSPGTGNGNEQFF. DNA for the CDR3: TGTGCCAGCAGCCCCGGTACAGGGAATGGGAATGAGCAGTTCTTC.